Included here is one TCR beta chain sequence, with context. Its antigen is as yet unknown. The data originate from a study of metastatic and nonmetastatic thyroid tumors. For the study at large: Peripheral blood and tumor or nodule samples from malignant and benign thyroid patients were compared. Study-wide results and limits: When malignant thyroid tumors were compared with benign nodules, TCR beta diversity was reportedly significantly higher in the malignant tumors. This held in both blood and tumor samples.

Germline CDR1 and CDR2: SNHLY and FYNNEI. The CDR3 consists of 14 residues. The trim removed 7 bases at V and 7 bases at J, leaving 9 bases unmatched. Every patient was untreated before thyroid surgery. In the original analysis: Using the CDR3 differences seen across clinicopathological groups, the authors built a distant-metastasis classifier for papillary thyroid cancer, which was meant to discriminate distant-metastatic patients. Via MiXCR, TCRdb re-called the PCR reads. It is TCRdb's table, rather than the study itself, that gives the V and J calls and clone size. The sample records 20,000 to 25,000 clones, 20% being singletons.

V is TRBV2 and J is TRBJ2-7; 11 positions agree with TRBD1. The TCR comes from a female donor with papillary thyroid cancer or a benign thyroid nodule (not recorded which). Some clones in this sample may be carry-over from other donors' samples. The sample taken for sequencing was blood. The DNA for the CDR3 is TGTGCCAGCACCGAGGACAGGGGGCTGGGAGAGCAGTACTTC. It encodes CASTEDRGLGEQYF.